These 21 T cell receptor beta chains were sequenced from one sample in a study of blood T cell repertoires in COVID-19. This table comes from immunoSEQ multiplex PCR, and its TCRdb copy is limited to in-frame clones, with some not included. This table holds 150,000 to 200,000 clones, 80% found once. The source material was PBMCs or T cells enriched from blood (not recorded which). Receptors originate from a woman aged 55 to 70 who had recovered from COVID-19.

The V call is TRBV10-3, the J call TRBJ1-6; D unclear. Per the germline V gene, CDR1 is ENHRY and CDR2 is SYGVKD. The CDR3 consists of 15 residues. Trimming removed 3 bases at V and 6 bases at J, with 12 bases between. The CDR3 is CAISETGWGNSPLHF. CDR3 coding DNA: TGTGCCATCAGTGAAACGGGGTGGGGTAATTCACCCCTCCACTTT.

The chain carries TRBV10-2 and TRBJ1-5, with D tentatively TRBD1 (5 bases). The germline V gene encodes CDR1 WSHSY and CDR2 SAAADI. This CDR3 has 15 amino acids. V gave up 6 bases and J gave up 7 bases, with 19 bases separating them. The CDR3 DNA reads TGCGCCAGCAGAAGGGGAACAGCGACTTTGCAGCCCCAGCATTTT. This codes for CASRRGTATLQPQHF.

V usage is TRBV11-2 and J usage is TRBJ2-7, with a tentative D call TRBD2 (6 bases). The V and J ends lost 4 bases and 11 bases respectively, with 27 bases between them. This CDR3 is built from 16 residues. The germline V gene has CDR1 SGHAT and CDR2 FQNNGV. CDR3: CASSYPRFGGDLVEYF. The CDR3 DNA reads as TGTGCCAGCAGCTACCCGCGATTCGGGGGAGATCTTGTAGAGTACTTC. Looking up the rest from reference TRBV11-2 and TRBJ2-7 gives the full variable domain: EAGVAQSPRYKIIEKRQSVAFWCNPISGHATLYWYQQILGQGPKLLIQFQNNGVVDDSQLPKDRFSAERLKGVDSTLKIQPAKLEDSAVYLCASSYPRFGGDLVEYFGPGTRLTVT.

The chain recombines TRBV5-4 with TRBJ2-7; D ambiguous. This CDR3 has 12 residues. V lost 3 bases and J 0 bases, leaving 4 bases between the germline ends. The germline CDR1 and CDR2 sequences are SGHNT and YYREEE (reference sequence). Here the CDR3 reads CASSYNSYEQYF. CDR3 DNA: TGTGCCAGCAGCTACAACTCCTACGAGCAGTACTTC. Variable domain in full (rest from reference TRBV5-4 and TRBJ2-7): ETGVTQSPTHLIKTRGQQVTLRCSSQSGHNTVSWYQQALGQGPQFIFQYYREEENGRGNFPPRFSGLQFPNYSSELNVNALELDDSALYLCASSYNSYEQYFGPGTRLTVT.

This clone was seen only a few times. V gene TRBV11-2 combines with J gene TRBJ1-3; the D gene is possibly TRBD1 (6 bases). The germline gives CDR1 SGHAT, CDR2 FQNNGV. The CDR3 runs to 14 residues. V shed 5 bases and J shed 3 bases, with 11 bases lying between them. The CDR3 reads CASSDSRGGNTIYF. In DNA form, the CDR3 reads TGTGCCAGCAGCGATAGCAGGGGTGGAAACACCATATATTTT.

The chain employs TRBV9 and TRBJ2-7; the D is unclear. Germline CDR1 and CDR2: SGDLS and YYNGEE. This CDR3 region has 13 residues. The V and J ends lost 3 bases and 3 bases respectively, with 10 bases between them. CDR3 in amino acids: CASSAGDGYEQYF. In DNA, the CDR3 is TGTGCCAGCAGCGCCGGAGATGGCTACGAGCAGTACTTC. Together with reference TRBV9 and TRBJ2-7, the CDR3 gives the full variable domain: DSGVTQTPKHLITATGQRVTLRCSPRSGDLSVYWYQQSLDQGLQFLIQYYNGEERAKGNILERFSAQQFPDLHSELNLSSLELGDSALYFCASSAGDGYEQYFGPGTRLTVT.

The gene calls are TRBV19 and TRBJ2-2; a possible D gene is TRBD1 (6 bases). Germline assignment: CDR1 LNHDA and CDR2 SQIVND (reference sequence). The V end was cut by 5 bases, the J end by 5 bases, with 12 bases between. The CDR3 runs 14 residues. The CDR3 reads CASSPPTGTGELFF. In DNA, the CDR3 is TGTGCCAGTAGTCCGCCGACAGGAACCGGGGAGCTGTTTTTT.

The V call is TRBV27, the J call TRBJ1-6; no definite D call. The CDR3 sequence is 14 residues long. Germline-derived CDR1 and CDR2 are MNHEY and SMNVEV (reference sequence). Trimming left V 3 bases short and J 6 bases short, with 9 bases between. This CDR3 is CASSFVTSNSPLHF. CDR3 in DNA: TGTGCCAGCAGTTTCGTCACATCTAATTCACCCCTCCACTTT.

This sequence joins TRBV5-1 and TRBJ2-7; TRBD1 agrees at 7 bases. The CDR3 loop spans 13 amino acids. Looked up from germline, CDR1 is SGHRS and CDR2 is YFSETQ. Trimming removed 1 base from V and 4 bases from J; junction bases left unmatched: 2. CDR3 in DNA: TGCGCCAGCAGCTTGAACAGGGGTTACGAGCAGTACTTC. Its protein is CASSLNRGYEQYF.

The chain links TRBV3-1 (or the pseudogene TRBV3-2) to TRBJ2-7; a weak D match, TRBD2 (6 bases). This CDR3 region has 13 residues. Germline V gene sequence: CDR1 LGHDT, CDR2 YNNKEL (reference sequence). Deletions cut 0 bases from V and 7 bases from J, with 10 bases between. CDR3 coding DNA: TGTGCCAGCAGCCAAGATCTTGGGGGGGAGCAGTACTTC. As protein: CASSQDLGGEQYF.

This chain joins TRBV6-5 and TRBJ1-6, with a weak D call TRBD1 (6 bases). Trimming removed 6 bases at V and 7 bases at J, with 10 bases between. CDR1 and CDR2 (germline): MNHEY, SVGAGI. This CDR3 has 13 residues. The CDR3 DNA sequence: TGTGCCAGCAGGCGGGGGGCGAATTCACCCCTCCACTTT. Its translation: CASRRGANSPLHF.

This chain uses TRBV2 with TRBJ1-4; D is unresolved. V was pared by 5 bases and J by 7 bases, with 8 bases between. The length of the CDR3 is 12 residues. Per the germline V gene, CDR1 is SNHLY and CDR2 is FYNNEI. CDR3 bases: TGTGCCAGCAGTCGGGGTATTGAAAAACTGTTTTTT. This translates into CASSRGIEKLFF.

In this sample, this clone turned up once. The CDR3 region is CASSPSDYGYTF. The CDR3 DNA sequence: TGTGCCAGCTCCCCTAGTGACTATGGCTACACCTTC. The chain joins TRBV18 to TRBJ1-2; no clear D. Trimming cost V 6 bases and J 3 bases, with 8 bases left between them. Looked up from germline, CDR1 is KGHSH and CDR2 is LQKENI. This CDR3 has 12 amino acids.

In this sample, this clone turned up a few times. The chain combines TRBV19 with TRBJ1-4; D is ambiguous. Germline-derived CDR1 and CDR2 are LNHDA and SQIVND (reference sequence). CDR3 length: 15 amino acids. V lost 4 bases and J 0 bases, leaving 9 bases between the germline ends. CDR3 sequence reads: CASSTKGATNEKLFF. For the CDR3, the DNA is TGTGCCAGTAGTACGAAGGGAGCAACTAATGAAAAACTGTTTTTT.

This rearrangement joins TRBV30 to TRBJ2-3; 9 bases fit TRBD2. This CDR3 region has 14 residues. V lost 8 bases and J lost 2; bases outside the gene matches: 8. The germline V gene encodes CDR1 GTSNPN and CDR2 SVGIG (reference sequence). CDR3 region: CAGERGVFTDTQYF. CDR3 coding DNA: TGTGCCGGTGAGCGGGGGGTCTTCACAGATACGCAGTATTTT.

Details on this clone: One end of the junction fails to match germline, which may point to a read error. The CDR3 loop reads CASREGLAGSYEQYF. In nucleotides, the CDR3 is TGTGCCAGCAGGGAAGGACTAGCGGGGAGCTACGAGCAGTACTTC. V gene TRBV2 combines with J gene TRBJ2-7; 12 bases are a match to TRBD2. The CDR3 contains 15 residues. Germline V lookup: CDR1 SNHLY, CDR2 FYNNEI.

The rearrangement links TRBV19 to TRBJ1-3, with D perhaps matching TRBD1 (5 bases). This CDR3 is built from 14 residues. Trimming left V 8 bases short and J 5 bases short, with 16 bases between. Germline CDR1 LNHDA, CDR2 SQIVND (reference sequence). This CDR3 reads CASSKQVKRNTIYF. The CDR3 DNA reads TGTGCCAGTTCCAAACAGGTTAAAAGAAACACCATATATTTT.

The rearrangement uses TRBV6-5 and TRBJ2-1; no definite D call. V was cut by 6 bases and J by 12 bases, with 15 bases left in between. Germline V gives CDR1 MNHEY, CDR2 SVGAGI. This CDR3 has 12 residues. The CDR3 sequence: CASRGSSWRQFF. In DNA, the CDR3 is TGTGCCAGCAGAGGAAGTTCTTGGAGGCAGTTCTTC.

The J gene is TRBJ1-2, the V gene TRBV10-1, with 8 bases fitting TRBD1. V trimming: 2 bases; J trimming: 8 bases; junction bases outside the gene matches: 22. CDR1 and CDR2 (germline): WNHNN, SYGVQD (reference sequence). This CDR3 has 19 amino acids. CDR3 DNA: TGCGCCAGCAGTGAGCGGGGAACGGCAAAGGGGCAGGGGGCGTCCGGCTACACCTTC. This sequence encodes CASSERGTAKGQGASGYTF.

The rearrangement links TRBV6-5 to TRBJ1-2; D might be TRBD1 (6 bases). V lost 6 bases, J lost 4 bases, and 15 bases lay in between. The germline V gene encodes CDR1 MNHEY and CDR2 SVGAGI. The length of the CDR3 is 14 residues. CDR3 nucleotides: TGTGCCAGCAGCAAGAAGCAGGGGCCCTATGGCTACACCTTC. It specifies CASSKKQGPYGYTF.

This clone was counted many times. The V call is TRBV7-6, the J call TRBJ2-6; D uncertain. There are 14 residues in the CDR3. Trimming took off 5 bases at V and 4 bases at J, with 9 bases between the two ends. Germline V gives CDR1 SGHVS, CDR2 FNYEAQ. CDR3 residues: CASSLVIGANVLTF. CDR3 in DNA: TGTGCCAGCAGCCTAGTTATCGGGGCCAACGTCCTGACTTTC.